This entry features one T cell receptor (beta chain) sequence. Germline-derived CDR1 and CDR2 are SNHLY and FYNNEI. CDR3 size: 14 residues. The J segment lost 4 bases and the V segment lost 5 bases, leaving 6 bases of the junction unmatched. The data stem from a study of CD8+CD57+ T cells in acquired aplastic anemia. Study context: Each DNA sample taken from sorted CD4+ and CD8+ cells came to about 3 ug on average.

CDR3 and TCR beta VDJ profiling relied on genomic DNA as the template. TCRdb ran MiXCR on the reads and lists one entry per CDR3 protein. The table lists about 180,000 distinct CDR3 sequences, around half of them singletons. Sequenced patients had shown CD8+CD57+ cell expansion by flow cytometry. Sequencing was done on a sample of sorted CD4+, CD8+, or CD8+CD57+ T cells (not recorded which) from PBMCs. This sequence joins TRBV2 and TRBJ1-2; 8 bases fit TRBD1. The TCR comes from a human donor with aplastic anemia. CDR3 residues: CASSSAGGLYGYTF. The CDR3, as DNA: TGTGCCAGCAGTTCCGCAGGGGGCCTCTATGGCTACACCTTC.